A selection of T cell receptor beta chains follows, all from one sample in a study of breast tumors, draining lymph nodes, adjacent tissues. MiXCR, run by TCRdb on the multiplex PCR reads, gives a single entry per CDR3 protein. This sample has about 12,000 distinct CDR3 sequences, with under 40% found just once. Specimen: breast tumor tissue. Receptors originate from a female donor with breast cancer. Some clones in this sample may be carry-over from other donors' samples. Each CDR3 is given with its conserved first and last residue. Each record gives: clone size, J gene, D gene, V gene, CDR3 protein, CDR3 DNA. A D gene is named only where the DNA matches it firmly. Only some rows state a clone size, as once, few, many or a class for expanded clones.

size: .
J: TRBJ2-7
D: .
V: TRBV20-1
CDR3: CSASQQTYEQYF
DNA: TGCAGTGCTAGCCAGCAGACCTACGAGCAGTACTTC

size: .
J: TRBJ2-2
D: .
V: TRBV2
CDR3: CASDREGPGELFF
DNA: TGTGCCAGCGACAGGGAGGGTCCCGGGGAGCTGTTTTTT

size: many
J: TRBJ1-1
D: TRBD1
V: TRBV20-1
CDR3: CSAAIQGLNTEAFF
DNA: TGCAGTGCCGCCATACAGGGGCTGAACACTGAAGCTTTCTTT

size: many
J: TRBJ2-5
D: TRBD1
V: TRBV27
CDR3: CASSYRDRSQETQYF
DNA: TGTGCCAGCAGTTACCGGGACAGATCCCAAGAGACCCAGTACTTC

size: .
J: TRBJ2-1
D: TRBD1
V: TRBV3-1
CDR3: CASSLRTGGAHNGQFF
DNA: TGTGCCAGCAGCCTCAGAACAGGGGGCGCTCACAATGGGCAGTTCTTC

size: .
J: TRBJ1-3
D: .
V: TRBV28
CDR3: CASSLRNPGSGNTIYF
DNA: TGTGCCAGCAGTTTACGTAACCCAGGCTCTGGAAACACCATATATTTT

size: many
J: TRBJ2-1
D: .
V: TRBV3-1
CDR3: CASSDGQYNEQFF
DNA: TGTGCCAGCAGCGACGGACAGTACAATGAGCAGTTCTTC

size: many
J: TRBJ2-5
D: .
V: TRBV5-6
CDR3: CASSRYQETQYF
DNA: TGTGCCAGCAGCCGGTACCAAGAGACCCAGTACTTC

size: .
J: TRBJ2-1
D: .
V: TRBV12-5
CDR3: CASGLVGRDEQFF
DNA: TGTGCTAGTGGTTTGGTAGGGAGAGACGAGCAGTTCTTC

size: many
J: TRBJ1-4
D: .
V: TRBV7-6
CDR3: CASSTGRGSNEKLFF
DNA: TGTGCCAGCAGCACTGGGCGGGGGTCTAATGAAAAACTGTTTTTT